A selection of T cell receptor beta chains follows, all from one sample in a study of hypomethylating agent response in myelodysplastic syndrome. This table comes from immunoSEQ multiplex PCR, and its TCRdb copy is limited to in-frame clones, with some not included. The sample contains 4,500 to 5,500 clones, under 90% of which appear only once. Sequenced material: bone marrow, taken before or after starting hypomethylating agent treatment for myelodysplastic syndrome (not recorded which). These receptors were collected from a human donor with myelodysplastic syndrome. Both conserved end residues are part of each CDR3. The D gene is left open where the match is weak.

CDR3aa: CASSPTGTGNSPLHF
len: 15
v_gene: TRBV4-1
j_gene: TRBJ1-6
d_gene: TRBD1

CDR3aa: CASSVSQGVGETQYF
len: 15
v_gene: TRBV6-1
j_gene: TRBJ2-5
d_gene: TRBD1

CDR3aa: CASSLGHSGLQFF
len: 13
v_gene: TRBV11-3
j_gene: TRBJ2-1
d_gene: -

CDR3aa: CASSLGDRGGIYEQYF
len: 16
v_gene: TRBV7-6
j_gene: TRBJ2-7
d_gene: TRBD1

CDR3aa: CAWSQGLNEKLFF
len: 13
v_gene: TRBV30
j_gene: TRBJ1-4
d_gene: -

CDR3aa: CASSQEYGRRGGYTF
len: 15
v_gene: TRBV4-1
j_gene: TRBJ1-2
d_gene: -

CDR3aa: CASSLEGKGNTEAFF
len: 15
v_gene: TRBV7-2
j_gene: TRBJ1-1
d_gene: -

CDR3aa: CASSLGTGWNSPLHF
len: 15
v_gene: TRBV5-6
j_gene: TRBJ1-6
d_gene: TRBD1

CDR3aa: CASSDKAGGNSGANVLTF
len: 18
v_gene: TRBV6-4
j_gene: TRBJ2-6
d_gene: -

CDR3aa: CASSLAASMNTEAFF
len: 15
v_gene: TRBV5-1
j_gene: TRBJ1-1
d_gene: -

CDR3aa: CASSLTGGTSYNEQFF
len: 16
v_gene: TRBV7-3
j_gene: TRBJ2-1
d_gene: TRBD2

CDR3aa: CASSPWDYGYTF
len: 12
v_gene: TRBV6-4
j_gene: TRBJ1-2
d_gene: -

CDR3aa: CASSLSGTGNTIYF
len: 14
v_gene: TRBV7-2
j_gene: TRBJ1-3
d_gene: -

CDR3aa: CASSQDRGETQYF
len: 13
v_gene: TRBV5-4
j_gene: TRBJ2-5
d_gene: TRBD1

CDR3aa: CASSPRGVGNTIYF
len: 14
v_gene: TRBV7-8
j_gene: TRBJ1-3
d_gene: TRBD1

CDR3aa: CASSQAGIGGEKLFF
len: 15
v_gene: TRBV4-3
j_gene: TRBJ1-4
d_gene: -

CDR3aa: CASSQAYTSLVEQYF
len: 15
v_gene: TRBV4-3
j_gene: TRBJ2-5
d_gene: -

CDR3aa: CASSLEGSVEQYF
len: 13
v_gene: TRBV5-1
j_gene: -
d_gene: -

CDR3aa: CASSLTGQGNTIYF
len: 14
v_gene: TRBV11-2
j_gene: TRBJ1-3
d_gene: TRBD1

CDR3aa: CASSLKAGGETQYF
len: 14
v_gene: TRBV5-4
j_gene: TRBJ2-5
d_gene: -

CDR3aa: CASSAHSRQYTEAFF
len: 15
v_gene: TRBV5-1
j_gene: TRBJ1-1
d_gene: -

CDR3aa: CASSLGQATGELFF
len: 14
v_gene: TRBV5-5
j_gene: TRBJ2-2
d_gene: -

CDR3aa: CATASGTGASEKLFF
len: 15
v_gene: TRBV7-3
j_gene: TRBJ1-4
d_gene: TRBD1

CDR3aa: CAWSVTPVASDTQYF
len: 15
v_gene: TRBV30
j_gene: TRBJ2-3
d_gene: -

CDR3aa: CASSVTGDTLEKLFF
len: 15
v_gene: TRBV5-1
j_gene: TRBJ1-4
d_gene: TRBD1

CDR3aa: CASSESGQETQYF
len: 13
v_gene: TRBV10-1
j_gene: TRBJ2-5
d_gene: -

CDR3aa: CASSYRTGAMEAF
len: 13
v_gene: TRBV6-5
j_gene: TRBJ1-2
d_gene: -

CDR3aa: CASSLTSSYGYTF
len: 13
v_gene: TRBV7-2
j_gene: TRBJ1-2
d_gene: -

CDR3aa: CASSQGEVYTF
len: 11
v_gene: TRBV14
j_gene: TRBJ1-2
d_gene: -

CDR3aa: CASSYDSTQAQHF
len: 13
v_gene: TRBV7-6
j_gene: TRBJ1-5
d_gene: -

CDR3aa: CASSIPRGGANEKLFF
len: 16
v_gene: TRBV19
j_gene: TRBJ1-4
d_gene: -

CDR3aa: CASSLQQGANEKLFF
len: 15
v_gene: TRBV28
j_gene: TRBJ1-4
d_gene: TRBD1

CDR3aa: CASSVEAGEGDEQFF
len: 15
v_gene: TRBV6-4
j_gene: TRBJ2-1
d_gene: TRBD2

CDR3aa: CASSLNYDSPGNTIYF
len: 16
v_gene: TRBV7-6
j_gene: TRBJ1-3
d_gene: -

CDR3aa: CATSGDTDTQYF
len: 12
v_gene: TRBV10-3
j_gene: TRBJ2-3
d_gene: TRBD2

CDR3aa: CASSQEMQGNQPQHF
len: 15
v_gene: TRBV4-1
j_gene: TRBJ1-5
d_gene: -

CDR3aa: CASSQDWDTTVNGYTF
len: 16
v_gene: TRBV4-3
j_gene: TRBJ1-2
d_gene: -

CDR3aa: CASSDVVSQETQYF
len: 14
v_gene: TRBV2
j_gene: TRBJ2-5
d_gene: -

CDR3aa: CASSSTGYQPYEQYF
len: 15
v_gene: TRBV5-1
j_gene: TRBJ2-7
d_gene: -

CDR3aa: CASMAEQYNSPLHF
len: 14
v_gene: TRBV19
j_gene: TRBJ1-6
d_gene: -

CDR3aa: CASSPRAASNQPQHF
len: 15
v_gene: TRBV19
j_gene: TRBJ1-5
d_gene: -

CDR3aa: CASSQDRARRTEAFF
len: 15
v_gene: TRBV14
j_gene: TRBJ1-1
d_gene: TRBD1

CDR3aa: CASSPLTGQGFYEQYF
len: 16
v_gene: TRBV4-3
j_gene: TRBJ2-7
d_gene: TRBD1

CDR3aa: CASSGLGVAEILSGANVLTF
len: 20
v_gene: TRBV21-1
j_gene: TRBJ2-6
d_gene: -

CDR3aa: CASQMTRASTDTQYF
len: 15
v_gene: TRBV6-6
j_gene: TRBJ2-3
d_gene: -

CDR3aa: CASSRWTGGVKSNQPQHF
len: 18
v_gene: TRBV21-1
j_gene: TRBJ1-5
d_gene: -

CDR3aa: CASSKGPGNTIYF
len: 13
v_gene: TRBV6-1
j_gene: TRBJ1-3
d_gene: -

CDR3aa: CASTQTGTHYEQYF
len: 14
v_gene: TRBV11-3
j_gene: TRBJ2-7
d_gene: -

CDR3aa: CASSPGLAVYNEQFF
len: 15
v_gene: TRBV5-6
j_gene: TRBJ2-1
d_gene: TRBD2

CDR3aa: CASSWGPNTEAFF
len: 13
v_gene: TRBV19
j_gene: TRBJ1-1
d_gene: -

CDR3aa: CSVVTGTGNTEAFF
len: 14
v_gene: TRBV29-1
j_gene: TRBJ1-1
d_gene: -

CDR3aa: CASSLGRDYGYTF
len: 13
v_gene: TRBV7-2
j_gene: TRBJ1-2
d_gene: -

CDR3aa: CASSPRALASPLHF
len: 14
v_gene: TRBV6-1
j_gene: TRBJ1-6
d_gene: -

CDR3aa: CASSGQGKSGANVLTF
len: 16
v_gene: TRBV5-1
j_gene: TRBJ2-6
d_gene: TRBD1

CDR3aa: CASRSPYKGHEKLFF
len: 15
v_gene: TRBV6-6
j_gene: TRBJ1-4
d_gene: -

CDR3aa: CASSLIRGTGGVMNEQFF
len: 18
v_gene: TRBV5-1
j_gene: TRBJ2-1
d_gene: TRBD1

CDR3aa: CASSLDRAAALHNEQFF
len: 17
v_gene: TRBV27
j_gene: TRBJ2-1
d_gene: TRBD1